The clone carrying this T cell receptor beta chain was seen at least ten times. CDR3 size: 15 residues. The germline gives CDR1 LNHNV, CDR2 YYDKDF (reference sequence). The V and J ends lost 5 bases and 3 bases, in that order; junction bases with no gene match: 5. The data derive from a study of T cells in Graves' hyperthyroidism and ophthalmopathy. Regions amplified from RNA transcripts were the TCR beta CDR3 regions. During a first-round RT-PCR of the TCR CDR3, the HTBI primer set was used. TCRdb used MiXCR to reprocess the multiplex PCR reads, holding one entry per CDR3 protein. The sample includes 550,000 to 600,000 distinct CDR3 sequences, approximately 44% seen only once; the top ten take around 19%.

This receptor was obtained from an adult woman with Graves' disease, either hyperthyroidism or ophthalmopathy (not recorded which). The chain is built from TRBV15 and TRBJ2-5; the match to TRBD1 covers 11 bases. The specimen sequenced was peripheral blood or thyroid tissue (not recorded which). CDR3 in amino acids: CATSLRTGGKETQYF. The CDR3 DNA sequence: TGTGCCACCAGCCTCCGGACAGGGGGCAAAGAGACCCAGTACTTC.